This entry is about one T cell receptor (beta chain). The data were obtained in a study of blood T cell repertoires in COVID-19. The overall study: Both acute and convalescent COVID-19 samples were obtained from the United States, Italy and Spain. T cells, B-cell-depleted T cells, or PBMCs supplied cDNA or gDNA.

In the original analysis: The authors estimated nucleated cell counts from reference gene primer amplification. Assay: immunoSEQ multiplex PCR; the TCRdb copy retains only in-frame clones and omits some. The D gene and trimming were derived from the DNA, and the V and J assignments and clone size from that table. The repertoire includes tens of thousands of clones, about 80% of them detected once, and 10% to 15% sits in the top ten. The germline V gene encodes CDR1 LGHDT and CDR2 YNNKEL (reference sequence). V was trimmed by 3 bases and J by 0 bases, leaving 9 bases between them. CDR3 length: 14 amino acids.

This chain links TRBV3-1 (or the pseudogene TRBV3-2) with TRBJ2-7; the D is unclear. Sequencing used peripheral blood. This clonotype originated in a man aged 80 or over with acute or convalescent COVID-19. CDR3 residues: CASSHETNSYEQYF. The DNA of the CDR3 is TGTGCCAGCAGCCATGAAACTAACTCCTACGAGCAGTACTTC.